This TCR beta chain was obtained from a study of shared clonotypes between healthy human individuals. The method was immunoSEQ multiplex PCR; TCRdb's version includes in-frame clones alone and lacks a portion of them. The sample lists roughly 1,000,000 clones; 78% were seen once. Germline V gene sequence: CDR1 LGHNA, CDR2 YSLEER. The CDR3 loop spans 16 amino acids. Trimming shortened V by 0 bases and J by 2 bases, and 14 bases separated the two germline ends. V gene TRBV4-3 combines with J gene TRBJ2-7; D perhaps matches TRBD2 (6 bases). Sequencing was carried out using memory CD4+ T cells from PBMCs. This sample's subset: CD45RA-negative fraction. The TCR was taken from a man aged 18 to 30 in good health. Some clones in this sample may be carry-over from other donors' samples. The CDR3: CASSQDTLASTYEQYF. Here the CDR3 DNA reads TGCGCCAGCAGCCAAGATACCCTAGCGAGCACCTACGAGCAGTACTTC.